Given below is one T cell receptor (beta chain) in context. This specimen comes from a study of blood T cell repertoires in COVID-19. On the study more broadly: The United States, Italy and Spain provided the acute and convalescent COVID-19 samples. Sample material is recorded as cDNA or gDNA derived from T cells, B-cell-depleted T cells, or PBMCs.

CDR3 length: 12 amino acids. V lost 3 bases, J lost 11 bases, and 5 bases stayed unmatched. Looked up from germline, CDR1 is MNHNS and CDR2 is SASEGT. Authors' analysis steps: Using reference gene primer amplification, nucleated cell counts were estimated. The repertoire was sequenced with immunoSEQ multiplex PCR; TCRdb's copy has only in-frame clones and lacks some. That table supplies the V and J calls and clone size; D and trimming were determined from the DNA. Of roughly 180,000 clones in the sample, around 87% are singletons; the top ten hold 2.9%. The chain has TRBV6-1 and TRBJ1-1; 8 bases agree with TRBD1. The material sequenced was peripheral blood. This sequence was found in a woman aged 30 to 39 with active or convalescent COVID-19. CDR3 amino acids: CASSDRQGWAFF. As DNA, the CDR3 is TGTGCCAGCAGTGATCGACAGGGGTGGGCTTTCTTT.